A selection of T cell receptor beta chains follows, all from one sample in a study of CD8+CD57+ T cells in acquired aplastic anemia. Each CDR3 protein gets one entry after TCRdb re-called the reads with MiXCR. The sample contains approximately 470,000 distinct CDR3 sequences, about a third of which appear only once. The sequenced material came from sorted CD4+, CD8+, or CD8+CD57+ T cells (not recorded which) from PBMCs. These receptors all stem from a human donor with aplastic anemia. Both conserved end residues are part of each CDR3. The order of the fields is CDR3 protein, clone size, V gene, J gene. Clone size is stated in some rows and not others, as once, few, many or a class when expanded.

CDR3 protein: CAGSYFETGQAFF
clone size: .
V gene: TRBV6-5
J gene: TRBJ1-1

CDR3 protein: CASSMGGPGNQPQHF
clone size: once
V gene: TRBV19
J gene: TRBJ1-5

CDR3 protein: CASSIDPTPRPTGELFF
clone size: .
V gene: TRBV19
J gene: TRBJ2-2

CDR3 protein: CASIIIGTYNEQFF
clone size: .
V gene: TRBV6-1
J gene: TRBJ2-1

CDR3 protein: CAITAGGIETDTQYF
clone size: many
V gene: TRBV10-3
J gene: TRBJ2-3

CDR3 protein: CASSLLAGSGELFF
clone size: few
V gene: TRBV11-2
J gene: TRBJ2-2

CDR3 protein: CSAETGGTGEQYF
clone size: many
V gene: TRBV29-1
J gene: TRBJ2-7

CDR3 protein: CASSVELPNTEAFF
clone size: .
V gene: TRBV6-1
J gene: TRBJ1-1

CDR3 protein: CASSPITDNTEAFF
clone size: .
V gene: TRBV25-1
J gene: TRBJ1-1

CDR3 protein: CASSEATAYEQYF
clone size: .
V gene: TRBV25-1
J gene: TRBJ2-7

CDR3 protein: CASSRDRTNTEAFF
clone size: few
V gene: TRBV12-3/TRBV12-4
J gene: TRBJ1-1

CDR3 protein: CASSDGGTYNEQFF
clone size: many
V gene: TRBV2
J gene: TRBJ2-1

CDR3 protein: CSARKGYGYTF
clone size: many
V gene: TRBV20-1
J gene: TRBJ1-2

CDR3 protein: CASSEGYGGMSGNTIYF
clone size: few
V gene: TRBV25-1
J gene: TRBJ1-3

CDR3 protein: CACSLAPGTYEQYF
clone size: .
V gene: TRBV5-8
J gene: TRBJ2-7

CDR3 protein: CASSSPGGYGYTF
clone size: many
V gene: TRBV7-9
J gene: TRBJ1-2

CDR3 protein: CAWSVRVKNTEAFF
clone size: .
V gene: TRBV30
J gene: TRBJ1-1

CDR3 protein: CASSLATDRNYEQYF
clone size: .
V gene: TRBV5-1
J gene: TRBJ2-7

CDR3 protein: CASSLVVGGSTEAFF
clone size: .
V gene: TRBV7-9
J gene: TRBJ1-1

CDR3 protein: CASTEAGGPFEQYF
clone size: .
V gene: TRBV10-3
J gene: TRBJ2-7

CDR3 protein: CASSLPGLALFF
clone size: many
V gene: TRBV7-9
J gene: TRBJ2-1

CDR3 protein: CASSDPFVRGVNCGYTF
clone size: few
V gene: TRBV9
J gene: TRBJ1-2

CDR3 protein: CASSDRDLADTQYF
clone size: few
V gene: TRBV6-1
J gene: TRBJ2-3

CDR3 protein: CASTEAAEAFF
clone size: many
V gene: TRBV19
J gene: TRBJ1-1

CDR3 protein: CAGKTGYNSPLHF
clone size: few
V gene: TRBV28
J gene: TRBJ1-6

CDR3 protein: CATSRDLGVIGNTIYF
clone size: many
V gene: TRBV15
J gene: TRBJ1-3

CDR3 protein: CASTLGTNSPLHF
clone size: .
V gene: TRBV6-1
J gene: TRBJ1-6

CDR3 protein: CASNDGVLAGGTQYF
clone size: .
V gene: TRBV2
J gene: TRBJ2-5

CDR3 protein: CASSDFSRAPDVRLEQYF
clone size: few
V gene: TRBV10-1
J gene: TRBJ2-7

CDR3 protein: CSVREDSNYNSPLHF
clone size: many
V gene: TRBV29-1
J gene: TRBJ1-6

CDR3 protein: CSARQGGKGEQFF
clone size: few
V gene: TRBV20-1
J gene: TRBJ2-1

CDR3 protein: CASSPEQGRLNTEAFF
clone size: .
V gene: TRBV18
J gene: TRBJ1-1

CDR3 protein: CASSPNSLFF
clone size: .
V gene: TRBV7-2
J gene: TRBJ1-1

CDR3 protein: CASSRDRKLSNYGYTF
clone size: many
V gene: TRBV2
J gene: TRBJ1-2

CDR3 protein: CASSVNGHSAYNSPLHF
clone size: .
V gene: TRBV5-1
J gene: TRBJ1-6

CDR3 protein: CASSLADRGPDGYTF
clone size: many
V gene: TRBV5-6
J gene: TRBJ1-2

CDR3 protein: CASSQDSGWNYEQYF
clone size: few
V gene: TRBV3-1
J gene: TRBJ2-7